Sequencing of this T cell receptor beta chain was carried out in a study of cytomegalovirus exposure and HLA in healthy donors. Study-wide context: Prior work identified more than 90 million unique TCR beta sequences in roughly 190 million T cells.

Healthy people donating bone marrow made up the donors. Comments on this clone: Its specificity is unknown.

General observations from the study: For most TCR beta V segments, an earlier analysis put the productive rate at about 87% or about 30% of the time. In vitro assays verified that three CMV-associated chains recognized CMV antigens specifically.

Per the germline V gene, CDR1 is SGHDT and CDR2 is YYEEEE. The CDR3 contains 11 residues. Trimming removed 1 base at V and 8 bases at J, with 6 bases between. With 60 Vbeta and 13 Jbeta primers, the PCR was carried out. Profiling relied on immunoSEQ multiplex PCR, and the TCRdb table lists in-frame clones only, not all of them. Here the sample spans about 210,000 clones, approximately 86% being singletons. This rearrangement joins TRBV5-6 to TRBJ1-1; the D is unclear. The clonotype originates from a woman aged 25 to 39 in good health and CMV-seronegative. Material: PBMCs. CDR3 sequence: CASSLRAEAFF. The CDR3, as DNA: TGTGCCAGCAGCTTGCGCGCCGAAGCTTTCTTT.